What follows are 23 T cell receptor beta chains derived from one specimen sequenced in a study of PD-1 blockade in classical Hodgkin lymphoma. Generated by immunoSEQ multiplex PCR, the TCRdb table keeps only in-frame clones and is missing some. The sample has around 50,000 clones; about three quarters are singletons. Time point denoted: cycle 4 day 1 (C4D1), after 6 weeks of nivolumab. Each of the patients experienced relapse following autologous stem cell transplantation, and their brentuximab vedotin exposure differed. Sequencing used peripheral blood mononuclear cells (PBMCs), obtained before the fourth cycle of nivolumab. The receptors shown here come from a human donor with classical Hodgkin lymphoma.

The rearrangement uses TRBV7-2 and TRBJ2-3; no clear D. The CDR3 has 15 residues. V gave up 5 bases and J gave up 0 bases, with 12 bases separating them. CDR1 and CDR2 (germline): SGHTA, FQGNSA. The chain's CDR3 is CASSRLRTSTDTQYF. The DNA for the CDR3 is TGTGCCAGCAGCCGACTTCGTACTAGCACAGATACGCAGTATTTT. Combining the CDR3 with reference TRBV7-2 and TRBJ2-3 gives the whole variable domain GAGVSQSPSNKVTEKGKDVELRCDPISGHTALYWYRQSLGQGLEFLIYFQGNSAPDKSGLPSDRFSAERTGGSVSTLTIQRTQQEDSAVYLCASSRLRTSTDTQYFGPGTRLTVL.

The rearrangement joins TRBV10-2 to TRBJ1-1; no clear D. Germline lookup yields CDR1 WSHSY and CDR2 SAAADI. The ends were cut back, 0 bases at V and 8 bases at J, with 4 bases in the middle. The CDR3 spans 11 residues. CDR3 nucleotides: TGCGCCAGCAGTGAGTCGCTAGAAGCTTTCTTT. Protein product: CASSESLEAFF.

V gene TRBV28 combines with J gene TRBJ1-1, with 7 bases aligning to TRBD1. The CDR3 spans 16 residues. Germline V gene data show CDR1 as MDHEN and CDR2 as SYDVKM. J gave up 1 base and V 5 bases, and 10 bases lay outside the gene matches. Here the CDR3 DNA reads TGTGCCAGCAGTCGCTATCTCGGGACAGCGAACACTGAAGCTTTCTTT. As protein: CASSRYLGTANTEAFF.

The chain carries TRBV9 and TRBJ2-3; 8 bases are a match to TRBD2. The trim removed 4 bases at V and 6 bases at J, leaving 16 bases unmatched. Germline V gene data show CDR1 as SGDLS and CDR2 as YYNGEE. The CDR3 loop spans 17 amino acids. CDR3 bases: TGTGCCAGCAGCCCCCCGGGGGCGAGCGGGAGTGCGGATACGCAGTATTTT. This codes for CASSPPGASGSADTQYF.

This clone was detected a few times. The chain combines TRBV10-3 with TRBJ2-1, with 8 bases that match TRBD1. V was clipped by 10 bases and J by 10 bases; unmatched bases: 12. Germline loops: CDR1 ENHRY, CDR2 SYGVKD. This CDR3 comprises 13 residues. The CDR3 is CASTGGVVREQFF. CDR3 DNA sequence: TGTGCCAGTACAGGGGGAGTCGTTAGAGAGCAGTTCTTC.

This chain links TRBV7-2 with TRBJ2-7; TRBD2 matches at 8 bases. CDR3 length: 14 residues. V gave up 7 bases and J gave up 4 bases; unmatched junction bases: 9. Looked up from germline, CDR1 is SGHTA and CDR2 is FQGNSA. CDR3 protein: CASNVGLALYEQYF. CDR3 sequence (DNA): TGTGCCAGCAACGTCGGACTAGCTTTGTACGAGCAGTACTTC.

V usage is TRBV28 and J usage is TRBJ1-1, with D possibly TRBD1 on 5 matching bases. Germline V gene lookup returns CDR1 MDHEN and CDR2 SYDVKM. This CDR3 has 12 residues. The CDR3 DNA reads as TGTGCAATAAGGGGTGTAGAAACTGAAGCTTTCTTT. It codes for CAIRGVETEAFF.

This clone rates as medium-sized (0.01 to 0.1%). The chain has TRBV19 and TRBJ1-5, with D possibly TRBD1 on 5 matching bases. V gave up 6 bases and J gave up 1 base, with 16 bases separating them. CDR1 LNHDA and CDR2 SQIVND come from the germline V gene (reference sequence). The CDR3 sequence is 16 residues long. Written as DNA, the CDR3 is TGTGCCAGTAGCCCTGGGGCTCAGTTGAGCAATCAGCCCCAGCATTTT. It yields the protein CASSPGAQLSNQPQHF.

This chain connects TRBV15 to TRBJ2-7; 8 positions agree with TRBD2. In germline, CDR1 is LNHNV, CDR2 YYDKDF (reference sequence). This CDR3 comprises 14 residues. J was trimmed by 1 base and V by 5 bases; bases with no gene match: 4. CDR3: CATSRSGSSYEQYF. CDR3 DNA: TGTGCCACCAGCCGAAGCGGGAGTTCCTACGAGCAGTACTTC.

This clone has a count of ten or more. The rearrangement uses TRBV5-1 and TRBJ1-2; no reliable D call. V was shortened by 2 bases and J by 6 bases, with 14 bases between the two germline ends. The CDR3 loop spans 14 amino acids. Per the germline V gene, CDR1 is SGHRS and CDR2 is YFSETQ. The CDR3 reads CASSLQRADDGYTF. The CDR3 DNA sequence: TGCGCCAGCAGCTTACAGAGGGCGGATGATGGCTACACCTTC.

About this clone: Possible read error: a much larger clone is one base away. The rearrangement uses TRBV7-2 and TRBJ2-7; D might be TRBD2 (6 bases). Germline CDR1 SGHTA, CDR2 FQGNSA. V gave up 3 bases and J gave up 6 bases, with 12 bases separating them. This CDR3 has 13 amino acids. The chain's CDR3 is CASSFGLILEQYF. The CDR3 bases are TGTGCCAGCAGCTTTGGACTAATTCTCGAGCAGTACTTC.

The chain employs TRBV5-6 and TRBJ2-5; TRBD2 matches at 7 bases. This CDR3 has 16 residues. V trimming: 1 base; J trimming: 0 bases; junction bases outside the gene matches: 6. Germline V gene data show CDR1 as SGHDT and CDR2 as YYEEEE. CDR3 protein: CASSLMGLQYQETQYF. CDR3 DNA: TGTGCCAGCAGCTTGATGGGACTACAGTACCAAGAGACCCAGTACTTC.

The genes are TRBV27 and TRBJ2-5; D ambiguous. Germline CDR1 is MNHEY and CDR2 is SMNVEV (reference sequence). Deletions cut 2 bases from V and 1 base from J, with 17 bases between. The CDR3 loop spans 17 amino acids. DNA for the CDR3: TGTGCCAGCAGTTTAAAGAATGGCCAAACATTCCAAGAGACCCAGTACTTC. This translates into CASSLKNGQTFQETQYF.

V is TRBV10-2 and J is TRBJ1-2; D is ambiguous. Germline V lookup: CDR1 WSHSY, CDR2 SAAADI. Trimming pared 3 bases from V and 0 bases from J, leaving 8 bases between. This CDR3 region has 14 residues. The CDR3 nucleotides are TGCGCCAGCAGTGATGGCACGTCTAACTATGGCTACACCTTC. Protein: CASSDGTSNYGYTF.

The rearrangement links TRBV18 to TRBJ2-2; no reliable D call. CDR1 and CDR2 from the germline V gene are KGHSH and LQKENI. Between the trimmed V and J ends, which lost 1 base and 4 bases, there was a span of 16 bases. This CDR3 has 17 amino acids. CDR3 sequence reads: CASSPRLLDSSTGELFF. In DNA form, the CDR3 reads TGTGCCAGCTCACCACGTTTACTCGACTCGAGCACCGGGGAGCTGTTTTTT.

The chain combines TRBV5-1 with TRBJ1-4; the match to TRBD1 covers 8 bases. This CDR3 region has 16 residues. V lost 4 bases to trimming and J lost 12 bases; unmatched junction nucleotides: 17. Per the germline V gene, CDR1 is SGHRS and CDR2 is YFSETQ. The CDR3 protein is CASSDPSGQAGEELFF. Written as DNA, the CDR3 is TGCGCCAGCAGCGACCCCTCGGGACAGGCGGGGGAAGAACTGTTTTTT.

The chain is built from TRBV15 and TRBJ2-5; D possibly corresponds to TRBD1 (6 bases). Per germline, CDR1 LNHNV and CDR2 YYDKDF (reference sequence). The V end lost 0 bases, the J end lost 9 bases, and 11 bases lay between the germline ends. This CDR3 region has 13 residues. CDR3: CATSREGHRAQYF. In DNA, the CDR3 is TGTGCCACCAGCAGAGAGGGACATAGGGCCCAGTACTTC.

This clone came up once. The chain employs TRBV7-8 and TRBJ2-1; D remains ambiguous. CDR3 length equals 16 residues. V lost 5 bases, J lost 0 bases, and 14 bases lay in between. The germline gives CDR1 SGHVS, CDR2 FQNEAQ. This CDR3 is CASSPSRIRSYNEQFF. The CDR3 DNA sequence: TGTGCCAGCAGCCCGAGCCGGATCCGCTCCTACAATGAGCAGTTCTTC.

This sequence joins TRBV23-1 and TRBJ2-1; the match to TRBD1 covers 9 bases. TRBV23-1 is classed as an ORF, of uncertain function. The CDR3 consists of 17 residues. V trimming: 0 bases; J trimming: 5 bases; junction bases outside the gene matches: 8. The CDR3 DNA reads TGCGCCAGCAGTCAATCCCCGACAGGGGGAGGGGACAATGAGCAGTTCTTC. It translates to CASSQSPTGGGDNEQFF.

This clone was counted ten times or more. The chain links TRBV2 to TRBJ2-6; D is undetermined. The CDR3 contains 14 residues. V lost 3 bases and J lost 0, with 3 bases in between. Germline V gene lookup returns CDR1 SNHLY and CDR2 FYNNEI. The CDR3 here is CASSDISGANVLTF. The CDR3 nucleotides are TGTGCCAGCAGTGATATCTCTGGGGCCAACGTCCTGACTTTC.

In DNA form, the CDR3 reads TGCGCCAGCAGCTCAGGACAGGGGGCACCCAAATACTTC. Its translation is CASSSGQGAPKYF. The chain employs TRBV5-1 and TRBJ2-4; 11 bases map to TRBD1. The CDR3 extends over 13 amino acids. Per the germline V gene, CDR1 is SGHRS and CDR2 is YFSETQ. Germline trimming cut 3 bases from V and 16 bases from J; bases unmatched to any gene: 9. Full variable domain (rest looked up from reference TRBV5-1 and TRBJ2-4): KAGVTQTPRYLIKTRGQQVTLSCSPISGHRSVSWYQQTPGQGLQFLFEYFSETQRNKGNFPGRFSGRQFSNSRSEMNVSTLELGDSALYLCASSSGQGAPKYFGAGTRLSVL.

The chain carries TRBV5-1 and TRBJ1-1; 8 nucleotides align to TRBD1. Germline CDR1 SGHRS, CDR2 YFSETQ. The V gene end was trimmed by 4 bases and the J gene end by 9 bases; junction bases not matched to a gene: 5. The CDR3 runs to 12 residues. CDR3 amino acids: CASSPDRAQAFF. The DNA for the CDR3 is TGCGCCAGCAGCCCGGACAGGGCTCAAGCTTTCTTT.

Note on this clone: Other nucleotide sequences in the sample specify the same CDR3. The rearrangement joins TRBV27 to TRBJ2-2, with D hard to call. The germline CDR1 and CDR2 sequences are MNHEY and SMNVEV (reference sequence). The CDR3 contains 12 residues. Trimming shortened V by 5 bases and J by 4 bases, and 5 bases separated the two germline ends. This CDR3 reads CASSPLTGELFF. CDR3 bases: TGTGCCAGCAGTCCCCTCACCGGGGAGCTGTTTTTT.